This TCR beta chain was sequenced in a study of OX40 agonist ivuxolimab in advanced cancers. In the study overall: Patients were given ivuxolimab, an antibody that agonizes OX40 (CD134). Hepatocellular carcinoma, melanoma, renal cell or head and neck cancer occurred in dose-escalation patients.

Measured with immunoSEQ multiplex PCR; TCRdb has only the in-frame clones, and not every one. The table lists tens of thousands of clones, around 84% of them singletons. This receptor was obtained from an adult with an advanced solid tumor such as melanoma, head and neck, liver or kidney cancer. Material: CD4+ or CD8+ T cells sorted from blood, obtained in a trial of the OX40 agonist ivuxolimab.

The chain's CDR3 is CASSSRYEQYF. The CDR3, as DNA: TGTGCCAGCAGTTCCCGTTACGAGCAGTACTTC. The chain is built from TRBV28 and TRBJ2-7; no definite D call. V was shortened by 4 bases and J by 4 bases, with 5 bases between the two germline ends. CDR1 and CDR2 (germline): MDHEN, SYDVKM. CDR3 size: 11 residues. Looking up the rest from reference TRBV28 and TRBJ2-7 gives the full variable domain: DVKVTQSSRYLVKRTGEKVFLECVQDMDHENMFWYRQDPGLGLRLIYFSYDVKMKEKGDIPEGYSVSREKKERFSLILESASTNQTSMYLCASSSRYEQYFGPGTRLTVT.